These 30 T cell receptor beta chains originate from one sample sequenced in a study of T-cell memory formation after mild COVID-19. One entry per CDR3 protein results from TCRdb running MiXCR on the 5' RACE reads. This sample has 190,000 or so distinct CDR3 sequences, with over 20% found just once. Sample: PBMCs or a T cell subset sorted from them (not recorded which). The source is an adult woman who had mild COVID-19 (a few samples of this study predate the infection). Cell type and time point are not known.

This clonotype was detected only a few times. The V gene is TRBV6-6, the J gene TRBJ2-1, with 9 bases lining up with TRBD2. The length of the CDR3 is 17 residues. After removal of 0 bases from V and 8 bases from J, the junction contained 11 bases not matched to a gene. Germline V gives CDR1 MNHNY, CDR2 SVGAGI (reference sequence). The chain's CDR3 is CASSYSGASGAIYEQFF. CDR3 in DNA: TGTGCCAGCAGTTACTCGGGCGCTAGCGGGGCCATATATGAGCAGTTCTTC.

The chain couples TRBV9 to TRBJ1-4; D gene ambiguous. Germline-derived CDR1 and CDR2 are SGDLS and YYNGEE. The V and J ends lost 4 bases and 7 bases respectively, with 8 bases between them. The CDR3 sequence is 12 residues long. CDR3 in amino acids: CASSPGSEKLFF. CDR3 DNA sequence: TGTGCCAGCAGCCCCGGTTCTGAAAAACTGTTTTTT.

This clonotype was seen repeatedly, ten times or more. The chain joins TRBV7-2 to TRBJ2-5; 10 bases fit TRBD2. The V and J ends lost 5 bases and 1 base, in that order; junction bases with no gene match: 10. This CDR3 contains 17 residues. Germline CDR1 reads SGHTA; CDR2 reads FQGNSA. The CDR3 here is CASSAAGLAFVQETQYF. For the CDR3, the DNA is TGTGCCAGCAGCGCAGCGGGACTAGCGTTTGTCCAAGAGACCCAGTACTTC.

J is TRBJ1-2 and V is TRBV27; D unresolved. The CDR3 consists of 13 residues. In germline, CDR1 is MNHEY, CDR2 SMNVEV (reference sequence). Deletions cut 3 bases from V and 3 bases from J, with 8 bases between. The CDR3 is CASSFTEDYGYTF. The DNA for the CDR3 is TGTGCCAGCAGTTTCACAGAAGACTATGGCTACACCTTC.

The chain uses TRBV4-1 and TRBJ1-1; D gene ambiguous. The CDR3 runs 13 residues. V lost 4 bases and J 4 bases, leaving 10 bases between the germline ends. Looked up from germline, CDR1 is MGHRA and CDR2 is YSYEKL. CDR3 sequence reads: CASSLRGSTEAFF. The CDR3, as DNA: TGCGCCAGCAGCCTTCGCGGGAGCACTGAAGCTTTCTTT.

The rearrangement links TRBV7-8 to TRBJ2-1, with 12 positions matching TRBD2. This CDR3 comprises 16 residues. Germline CDR1 SGHVS, CDR2 FQNEAQ. The ends lost 1 base at V and 15 bases at J; junction bases unmatched: 13. CDR3 loop: CASSLVRLGLAGGLFF. Here the CDR3 DNA reads TGTGCCAGCAGCTTAGTACGGCTCGGGCTAGCGGGAGGGCTGTTCTTC.

In its sample, this clonotype was seen a few times. The chain combines TRBV6-6 with TRBJ1-5, with 7 bases aligning to TRBD1. The germline gives CDR1 MNHNY, CDR2 SVGAGI (reference sequence). V trimming: 4 bases; J trimming: 1 base; junction bases outside the gene matches: 16. The CDR3 totals 19 residues. The CDR3 here is CASSFTPTTGKGSNQPQHF. The CDR3, as DNA: TGTGCCAGCAGTTTCACTCCGACGACAGGGAAGGGAAGCAATCAGCCCCAGCATTTT.

The CDR3 nucleotides are TGTGCCAGCATCCTAGGGGGCGGGTACGAGCAGTACTTC. This sequence encodes CASILGGGYEQYF. The chain carries TRBV11-2 and TRBJ2-7, with TRBD1 matching over 7 bases. Germline CDR1 is SGHAT and CDR2 is FQNNGV. This CDR3 has 13 amino acids. The V gene end was trimmed by 7 bases and the J gene end by 4 bases; junction bases not matched to a gene: 7.

The chain carries TRBV7-9 and TRBJ1-4; D ambiguous. V lost 3 bases, J lost 3 bases, and 14 bases lay in between. CDR3 size: 16 residues. Germline V gene lookup returns CDR1 SEHNR and CDR2 FQNEAQ (reference sequence). The CDR3 DNA is TGTGCCAGCAGCTTCAGACACTCCGGTGCTAATGAAAAACTGTTTTTT. Translating gives CASSFRHSGANEKLFF.

This clonotype was picked up a small number of times. The genes are TRBV14 and TRBJ1-2; D gene unclear. The length of the CDR3 is 12 residues. V lost 4 bases, J lost 8 bases, and 11 bases lay in between. The germline CDR1 and CDR2 sequences are SGHDN and FVKESK. The CDR3 DNA reads as TGTGCCAGCAGCCTAGGGATAGAAGGCTACACCTTC. The encoded protein is CASSLGIEGYTF.

There are a few counts of this clonotype. This chain uses TRBV5-1 with TRBJ2-1; TRBD2 might be the D (7 bases). Germline V gene data show CDR1 as SGHRS and CDR2 as YFSETQ. The CDR3 sequence is 15 residues long. V was trimmed by 4 bases and J by 3 bases, leaving 14 bases between them. CDR3 DNA sequence: TGCGCCAGCAGCGAGGCGGGGGCAAACTACAATGAGCAGTTCTTC. Residues: CASSEAGANYNEQFF.

There are a few counts of this clonotype. The CDR3 bases are TGTGCCAGCAGCTTAGCGATGGGACGAGATACGCAGTATTTT. It yields the protein CASSLAMGRDTQYF. This chain connects TRBV7-9 to TRBJ2-3; perhaps D is TRBD1 or TRBD2 (5 bases each). Germline CDR1 is SEHNR and CDR2 is FQNEAQ (reference sequence). The CDR3 totals 14 residues. Trimming cost V 0 bases and J 5 bases, with 9 bases left between them.

This clonotype was seen just once. The CDR3 DNA sequence: TGTGCCAGCAGCCCGAGGAGCGGGGGGGGCGAGGATACGCAGTATTTT. Its protein is CASSPRSGGGEDTQYF. The chain employs TRBV11-2 and TRBJ2-3, with 10 nucleotides matching TRBD2. The CDR3 is made up of 16 amino acids. CDR1 and CDR2 (germline): SGHAT, FQNNGV. Trimming took 5 bases from V and 6 from J; bases not matched to a gene: 11.

The sample holds a few counts of this clonotype. The rearrangement uses TRBV28 and TRBJ2-2; no clear D. The CDR3 is made up of 15 amino acids. V was clipped by 3 bases and J by 5 bases, with 13 bases between them. Per the germline V gene, CDR1 is MDHEN and CDR2 is SYDVKM. For the CDR3, the DNA is TGTGCCAGCAGTTTTGGGCAGGAGACAACCGGGGAGCTGTTTTTT. This gives the protein CASSFGQETTGELFF. Variable domain in full (rest from reference TRBV28 and TRBJ2-2): DVKVTQSSRYLVKRTGEKVFLECVQDMDHENMFWYRQDPGLGLRLIYFSYDVKMKEKGDIPEGYSVSREKKERFSLILESASTNQTSMYLCASSFGQETTGELFFGEGSRLTVL.

The rearrangement joins TRBV7-3 to TRBJ2-3; D not certain. Per the germline V gene, CDR1 is SGHTA and CDR2 is FQGTGA. V lost 5 bases, J lost 5 bases, and 8 bases lay in between. The CDR3 runs 12 residues. The CDR3 coding sequence is TGTGCCAGCAGCCAAATAGGAGATACGCAGTATTTT. The encoded protein is CASSQIGDTQYF.

This clonotype was seen a handful of times. This chain joins TRBV5-1 and TRBJ2-3; 11 nucleotides match TRBD2. This CDR3 is built from 18 residues. The V gene end was trimmed by 0 bases and the J gene end by 3 bases; junction bases not matched to a gene: 9. In germline, CDR1 is SGHRS, CDR2 YFSETQ. This CDR3 reads CASSLAGLTSGITDTQYF. The CDR3 DNA is TGCGCCAGCAGCTTGGCCGGACTGACTAGCGGGATAACAGATACGCAGTATTTT.

The chain recombines TRBV7-9 with TRBJ1-1, with D maybe TRBD1 (5 bases). The CDR3 runs 13 residues. Between the trimmed V and J ends, which lost 2 bases and 6 bases, there was a span of 10 bases. Germline CDR1 is SEHNR and CDR2 is FQNEAQ (reference sequence). CDR3 bases: TGTGCCAGCAGCTTACCAGGGAGGGCTGAAGCTTTCTTT. It encodes CASSLPGRAEAFF.

This clonotype turned up a few times. This rearrangement joins TRBV6-5 to TRBJ1-1; no clear D. The CDR3 sequence is 11 residues long. Trimming cost V 3 bases and J 8 bases, with 7 bases left between them. The germline gives CDR1 MNHEY, CDR2 SVGAGI. CDR3: CASSYLAEAFF. The CDR3 DNA is TGTGCCAGCAGTTATCTGGCAGAAGCTTTCTTT.

The chain joins TRBV5-1 to TRBJ2-1, with TRBD2 matching over 11 bases. The CDR3 sequence is 15 residues long. In germline, CDR1 is SGHRS, CDR2 YFSETQ. V lost 5 bases to trimming and J lost 9 bases; unmatched junction nucleotides: 10. The CDR3 nucleotides are TGCGCCAGCAGTTCAAGCTTAGCGGGAGGGAGTGAGCAGTTCTTC. Its protein is CASSSSLAGGSEQFF. The full variable domain, with the rest looked up from reference TRBV5-1 and TRBJ2-1, is KAGVTQTPRYLIKTRGQQVTLSCSPISGHRSVSWYQQTPGQGLQFLFEYFSETQRNKGNFPGRFSGRQFSNSRSEMNVSTLELGDSALYLCASSSSLAGGSEQFFGPGTRLTVL.

This clonotype turned up a few times. This chain joins TRBV3-1 and TRBJ2-7, with 7 bases identical to TRBD1. Germline assignment: CDR1 LGHDT and CDR2 YNNKEL (reference sequence). The CDR3 spans 13 residues. V was clipped by 11 bases and J by 2 bases; unmatched bases: 9. CDR3 in amino acids: CAALGQPAYEQYF. CDR3 bases: TGTGCCGCCCTGGGACAGCCAGCCTACGAGCAGTACTTC.

The CDR3 coding sequence is TGCAGCGTTGAAGGACTAGCGGGGTCTTCCTACGAGCAGTACTTC. Translation: CSVEGLAGSSYEQYF. The chain is built from TRBV29-1 and TRBJ2-7; 11 bases map to TRBD2. Trimming removed 1 base from V and 1 base from J; junction bases left unmatched: 3. Germline assignment: CDR1 SQVTM and CDR2 ANQGSEA. The CDR3 contains 15 residues.

Only a few counts were recorded for this clonotype. This chain joins TRBV19 and TRBJ2-5; D is unresolved. The V gene lost 3 bases and the J gene lost 0 bases, with 8 bases spanning the gap. This CDR3 spans 14 amino acids. Looked up from germline, CDR1 is LNHDA and CDR2 is SQIVND (reference sequence). The CDR3 sequence is CASSIRLHQETQYF. DNA of the CDR3: TGTGCCAGTAGTATCCGACTGCACCAAGAGACCCAGTACTTC.

This clonotype has only a few counts. This chain links TRBV5-6 with TRBJ2-2, with 9 nucleotides matching TRBD1. J gave up 7 bases and V 3 bases, and 10 bases lay outside the gene matches. Germline CDR1 is SGHDT and CDR2 is YYEEEE. This CDR3 spans 16 amino acids. The CDR3 nucleotides are TGTGCCAGCAGCTGGGACCGGGACAGGGTGAACGGGGAGCTGTTTTTT. This codes for CASSWDRDRVNGELFF.

The chain is built from TRBV7-8 and TRBJ1-1; TRBD1 might be the D (6 bases). The CDR3 spans 14 residues. Germline V gene sequence: CDR1 SGHVS, CDR2 FQNEAQ. The ends were cut back, 4 bases at V and 11 bases at J, with 20 bases in the middle. The CDR3: CASSSQSRGVDAFF. The CDR3 bases are TGTGCCAGCAGCTCACAAAGCAGGGGCGTCGACGCTTTCTTT.

The chain combines TRBV6-6 with TRBJ2-3, with D maybe TRBD2 (5 bases). Germline V lookup: CDR1 MNHNY, CDR2 SVGAGI (reference sequence). The V end was cut by 2 bases, the J end by 4 bases, with 10 bases between. The CDR3 loop spans 14 amino acids. In DNA form, the CDR3 reads TGTGCCAGCAGTTACCGAGGGAGATCAGATACGCAGTATTTT. It encodes CASSYRGRSDTQYF.

This rearrangement joins TRBV20-1 to TRBJ1-2; D call uncertain. The germline V and J ends were trimmed by 5 bases and 4 bases, with 11 bases remaining between them. The length of the CDR3 is 12 residues. The germline V gene encodes CDR1 DFQATT and CDR2 SNEGSKA (reference sequence). CDR3 in amino acids: CSAEKGIYGYTF. The CDR3 coding sequence is TGCAGTGCTGAAAAAGGGATCTATGGCTACACCTTC.

CDR3 amino acids: CASSSPDLADEQFF. Here the CDR3 DNA reads TGTGCCAGCAGTTCACCGGACCTAGCGGATGAGCAGTTCTTC. The chain has TRBV28 and TRBJ2-1, with TRBD2 identical over 7 bases. The CDR3 has 14 residues. Germline V CDR1 and CDR2: MDHEN, SYDVKM. V lost 4 bases to trimming and J lost 8 bases; unmatched junction nucleotides: 8.

The genes are TRBV24-1 and TRBJ2-3; TRBD2 agrees at 15 bases. Germline V CDR1 and CDR2: KGHDR, SFDVKD. Unmatched junction bases numbered 1, after V lost 3 bases and J lost 4 bases. The CDR3 loop spans 16 amino acids. The DNA of the CDR3 is TGTGCCACCAGTGATGGACTAGCGGGAGGGGCAGATACGCAGTATTTT. Its translation is CATSDGLAGGADTQYF.

This clonotype was found many times. The chain is built from TRBV7-8 and TRBJ2-7; D may be TRBD1 (5 bases). From germline, CDR1 is SGHVS and CDR2 FQNEAQ. CDR3 length: 15 residues. Trimming shortened V by 3 bases and J by 2 bases, and 14 bases separated the two germline ends. CDR3 DNA sequence: TGTGCCAGCAGCTTTGGGGCAGAACCGACCTACGAGCAGTACTTC. Encoded protein: CASSFGAEPTYEQYF. The variable domain in full, completed from reference TRBV7-8 and TRBJ2-7, reads GAGVSQSPRYKVAKRGQDVALRCDPISGHVSLFWYQQALGQGPEFLTYFQNEAQLDKSGLPSDRFFAERPEGSVSTLKIQRTQQEDSAVYLCASSFGAEPTYEQYFGPGTRLTVT.

The chain recombines TRBV5-1 with TRBJ2-1, with D hard to call. Germline CDR1 SGHRS, CDR2 YFSETQ. Trimming took off 0 bases at V and 8 bases at J, with 9 bases between the two ends. This CDR3 is 13 amino acids long. CDR3 loop: CASSLGQVDEQFF. The CDR3 nucleotides are TGCGCCAGCAGCTTGGGCCAGGTTGATGAGCAGTTCTTC.